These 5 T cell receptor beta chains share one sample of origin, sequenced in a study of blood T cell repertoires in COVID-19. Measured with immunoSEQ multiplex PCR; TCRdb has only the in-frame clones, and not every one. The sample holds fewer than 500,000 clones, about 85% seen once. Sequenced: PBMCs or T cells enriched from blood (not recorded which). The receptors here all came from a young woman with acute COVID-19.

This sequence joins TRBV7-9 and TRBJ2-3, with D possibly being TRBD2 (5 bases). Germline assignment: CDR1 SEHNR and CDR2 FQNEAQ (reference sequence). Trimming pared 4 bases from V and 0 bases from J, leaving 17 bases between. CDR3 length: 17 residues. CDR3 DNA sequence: TGTGCCAGCAGCTCTGAACTAGTACCCACTAGCACAGATACGCAGTATTTT. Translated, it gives CASSSELVPTSTDTQYF.

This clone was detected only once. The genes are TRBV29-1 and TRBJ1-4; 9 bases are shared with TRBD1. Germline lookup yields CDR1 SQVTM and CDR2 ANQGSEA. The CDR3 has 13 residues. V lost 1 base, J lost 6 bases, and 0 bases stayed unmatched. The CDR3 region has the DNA TGCAGCGTTGAAGGACAGGGGGATGAAAAACTGTTTTTT. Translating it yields CSVEGQGDEKLFF.

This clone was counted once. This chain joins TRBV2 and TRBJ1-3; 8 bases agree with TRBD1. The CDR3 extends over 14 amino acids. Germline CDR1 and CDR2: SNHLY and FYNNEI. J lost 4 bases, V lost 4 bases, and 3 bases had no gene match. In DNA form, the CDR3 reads TGTGCCAGCAGTGTCACAGGGGGAGGAAACACCATATATTTT. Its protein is CASSVTGGGNTIYF.

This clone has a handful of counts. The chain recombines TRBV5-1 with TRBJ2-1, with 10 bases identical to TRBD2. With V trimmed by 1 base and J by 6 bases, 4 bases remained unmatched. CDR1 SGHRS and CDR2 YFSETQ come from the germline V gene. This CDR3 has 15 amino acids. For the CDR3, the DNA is TGCGCCAGCAGCTTGCAAGCGGGGGGGACCAATGAGCAGTTCTTC. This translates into CASSLQAGGTNEQFF.

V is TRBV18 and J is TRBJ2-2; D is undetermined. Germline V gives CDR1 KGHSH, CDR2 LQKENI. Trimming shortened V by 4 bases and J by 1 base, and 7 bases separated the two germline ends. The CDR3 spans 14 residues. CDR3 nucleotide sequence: TGTGCCAGCTCACAACAGATGAACACCGGGGAGCTGTTTTTT. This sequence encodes CASSQQMNTGELFF.